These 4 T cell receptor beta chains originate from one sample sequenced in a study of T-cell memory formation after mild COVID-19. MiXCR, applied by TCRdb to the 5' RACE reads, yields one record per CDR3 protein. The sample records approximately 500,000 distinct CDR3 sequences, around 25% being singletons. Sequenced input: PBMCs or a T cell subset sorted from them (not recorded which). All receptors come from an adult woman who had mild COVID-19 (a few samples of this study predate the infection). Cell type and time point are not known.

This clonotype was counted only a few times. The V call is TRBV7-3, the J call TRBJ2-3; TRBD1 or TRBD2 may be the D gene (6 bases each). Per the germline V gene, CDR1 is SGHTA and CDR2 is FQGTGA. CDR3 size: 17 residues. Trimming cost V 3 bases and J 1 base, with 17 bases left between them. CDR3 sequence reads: CASSLGGGGRRTDTQYF. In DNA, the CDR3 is TGTGCCAGCAGCTTGGGCGGAGGGGGTCGGCGCACAGATACGCAGTATTTT.

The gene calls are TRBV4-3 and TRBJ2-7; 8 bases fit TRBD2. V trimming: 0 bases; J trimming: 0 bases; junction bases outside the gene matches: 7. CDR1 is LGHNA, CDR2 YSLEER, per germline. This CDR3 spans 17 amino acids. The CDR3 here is CASSQDRASGSSYEQYF. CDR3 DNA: TGCGCCAGCAGCCAAGATAGGGCGAGCGGGAGCTCCTACGAGCAGTACTTC.

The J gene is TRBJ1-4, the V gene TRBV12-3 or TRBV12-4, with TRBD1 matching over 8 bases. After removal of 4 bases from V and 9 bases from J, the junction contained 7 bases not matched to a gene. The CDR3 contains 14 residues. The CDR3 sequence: CASSSDRVGKKLFF. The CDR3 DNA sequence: TGTGCCAGCAGTTCGGACAGGGTCGGGAAAAAACTGTTTTTT.

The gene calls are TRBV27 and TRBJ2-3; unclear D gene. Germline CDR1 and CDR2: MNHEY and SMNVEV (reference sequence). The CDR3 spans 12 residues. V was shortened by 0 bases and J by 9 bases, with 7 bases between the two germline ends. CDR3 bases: TGTGCCAGCAGTTTATCCCCGGCCACGCAGTATTTT. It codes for CASSLSPATQYF.